A single sample gave rise to the 5 T cell receptor beta chains below, sequenced in a study of T cell repertoires in cytomegalovirus infection. These receptors lack a known antigen. TCRdb independently ran MiXCR on the reads; one entry per CDR3 protein. The table shows approximately 730,000 distinct CDR3 sequences, with almost 30% occurring only once. The sequencing here drew on cultured CD8+ T cells from PBMCs, taken from culture after CMV antigen stimulation. All receptors come from a human donor in good health (CMV status not recorded). Some clones in this sample may be carry-over from other donors' samples.

CDR3 in DNA: TGCGCCAGCAGCCAAGCGGTCGGGGGAACCGGGGAGCTGTTTTTT. Translating gives CASSQAVGGTGELFF. The V and J genes are TRBV4-1 and TRBJ2-2; a weak D match, TRBD2 (6 bases). Germline CDR1 and CDR2: MGHRA and YSYEKL. There are 15 residues in the CDR3. Trimming pared 1 base from V and 5 bases from J, leaving 11 bases between.

This rearrangement joins TRBV15 to TRBJ2-7; the D gene is possibly TRBD2 (5 bases). Looked up from germline, CDR1 is LNHNV and CDR2 is YYDKDF (reference sequence). V was shortened by 0 bases and J by 2 bases, with 14 bases between the two germline ends. This CDR3 comprises 16 residues. The CDR3 loop reads CATSRDDAPEAYEQYF. The CDR3 nucleotides read TGTGCCACCAGCAGAGATGACGCCCCGGAGGCCTACGAGCAGTACTTC. Based on the CDR3 plus reference TRBV15 and TRBJ2-7, the full variable domain is DAMVIQNPRYQVTQFGKPVTLSCSQTLNHNVMYWYQQKSSQAPKLLFHYYDKDFNNEADTPDNFQSRRPNTSFCFLDIRSPGLGDTAMYLCATSRDDAPEAYEQYFGPGTRLTVT.

In this sample, this clonotype turned up a few times. The V gene is TRBV27, the J gene TRBJ2-5, with 7 nucleotides matching TRBD2. CDR1 and CDR2 (germline): MNHEY, SMNVEV (reference sequence). The CDR3 covers 16 residues. Germline trimming cut 5 bases from V and 5 bases from J; bases unmatched to any gene: 14. Here the CDR3 DNA reads TGTGCCAGCAGTACAACCTCTTGGACTAGTACCGAGACCCAGTACTTC. Residues: CASSTTSWTSTETQYF.

This clonotype showed up just a few times. CDR3 coding DNA: TGTGCCAGCAGCCAGGACAGGGGGAAGGGATATAGCAATCAGCCCCAGCATTTT. Translating gives CASSQDRGKGYSNQPQHF. The gene calls are TRBV7-9 and TRBJ1-5; 10 bases line up with TRBD1. Germline V gives CDR1 SEHNR, CDR2 FQNEAQ (reference sequence). This CDR3 comprises 18 residues. With 5 bases clipped from V and 0 bases from J, the junction kept 10 bases outside the gene matches.

This clonotype has only a few counts. The rearrangement links TRBV4-1 to TRBJ2-3, with unresolved D. The CDR3 consists of 14 residues. Germline values: CDR1 MGHRA, CDR2 YSYEKL. The V gene lost 1 base and the J gene lost 0 bases, with 5 bases spanning the gap. The CDR3 DNA reads as TGCGCCAGCAGCCAAGTGGACAGCACAGATACGCAGTATTTT. This translates into CASSQVDSTDTQYF.